A selection of T cell receptor beta chains follows, all from one sample in a study of cytomegalovirus exposure and HLA in healthy donors. The method was immunoSEQ multiplex PCR; TCRdb's version includes in-frame clones alone and lacks a portion of them. This table holds approximately 100,000 clones, about 79% found once. Sequenced material: PBMCs. The receptors were sampled from a female donor in good health and CMV-seropositive. Each CDR3 is given with its conserved first and last residue. D genes are given only for firm matches. Some rows have no size entry. The others give once, few or many, or a class for an expanded clone.

clone_size: .; v_call: TRBV19; d_call: TRBD2; j_call: TRBJ2-1; cdr3_nt: TGTGCCAGCCGGACTAGCGGGATAGATGAGCAGTTCTTC; cdr3_aa: CASRTSGIDEQFF
clone_size: .; v_call: TRBV6-1; d_call: .; j_call: TRBJ2-7; cdr3_nt: TGTGCCGCCAGAGGCGGGGCCGTTCCGGGCGAGCAGTACTTC; cdr3_aa: CAARGGAVPGEQYF
clone_size: .; v_call: TRBV6-5; d_call: TRBD2; j_call: TRBJ2-1; cdr3_nt: TGTGCCACTTCCCTGGGCAGCGGGGGAAGGAATGAGCAGTTCTTC; cdr3_aa: CATSLGSGGRNEQFF
clone_size: .; v_call: TRBV5-1; d_call: TRBD1; j_call: TRBJ2-5; cdr3_nt: TGCGCCAGCAGCCGGGGACAGGGGGGTTCGGAGACCCAGTACTTC; cdr3_aa: CASSRGQGGSETQYF
clone_size: few; v_call: TRBV7-9; d_call: TRBD2; j_call: TRBJ2-7; cdr3_nt: TGTGCCAGCAGCTTGCGGGAGGGTCCCGAGTACGAGCAGTACTTC; cdr3_aa: CASSLREGPEYEQYF
clone_size: .; v_call: TRBV19; d_call: .; j_call: TRBJ2-5; cdr3_nt: TGTGCCAGTAGTAGGATACTACAAGAGACCCAGTACTTC; cdr3_aa: CASSRILQETQYF
clone_size: few; v_call: TRBV28; d_call: .; j_call: TRBJ1-2; cdr3_nt: TGTGCCAGCAGTTTAGCAGGGCTTAACTATGGCTACACCTTC; cdr3_aa: CASSLAGLNYGYTF
clone_size: .; v_call: TRBV29-1; d_call: .; j_call: TRBJ2-3; cdr3_nt: TGCAGCGTTGATCCAGGGGCCAGCACAGATACGCAGTATTTT; cdr3_aa: CSVDPGASTDTQYF
clone_size: .; v_call: TRBV18; d_call: .; j_call: TRBJ2-3; cdr3_nt: TGTGCCAGCTCACCCTCCCGGGCCAGGGGGGCAGATACGCAGTATTTT; cdr3_aa: CASSPSRARGADTQYF
clone_size: .; v_call: TRBV7-9; d_call: TRBD1; j_call: TRBJ2-1; cdr3_nt: TGTTCCAGCAGTCCCCCCGTCACAGGGGGCGTTGAGCAGTTCTTC; cdr3_aa: CSSSPPVTGGVEQFF
clone_size: .; v_call: TRBV25-1; d_call: .; j_call: TRBJ2-3; cdr3_nt: TGTGCCAGCAGTGAGTACTCTAGCACAGATACGCAGTATTTT; cdr3_aa: CASSEYSSTDTQYF
clone_size: .; v_call: TRBV6-1; d_call: TRBD2; j_call: TRBJ2-1; cdr3_nt: TGTGCCAGCAGTCCGCGGACTAGCGGTACTGAGCAGTTCTTC; cdr3_aa: CASSPRTSGTEQFF
clone_size: .; v_call: TRBV30; d_call: .; j_call: TRBJ2-1; cdr3_nt: TGTGCCTGGACCCCAAGCGGGTCTTACAATGAGCAGTTCTTC; cdr3_aa: CAWTPSGSYNEQFF
clone_size: .; v_call: TRBV7-8; d_call: .; j_call: TRBJ2-7; cdr3_nt: TGTGCCAGCAGCTTAGGAGGGACTCTCTACGAGCAGTACTTC; cdr3_aa: CASSLGGTLYEQYF
clone_size: .; v_call: TRBV30; d_call: TRBD2; j_call: TRBJ2-5; cdr3_nt: TGTGCCTGGGGTCCCCTAGCGGGGTACCAAGAGACCCAGTACTTC; cdr3_aa: CAWGPLAGYQETQYF
clone_size: once; v_call: TRBV7-6; d_call: TRBD1; j_call: TRBJ1-3; cdr3_nt: TGTGCCAGCAGCTTAGAGGGGGCCACTGGAAACACCATATATTTT; cdr3_aa: CASSLEGATGNTIYF
clone_size: .; v_call: TRBV10-3; d_call: TRBD2; j_call: TRBJ2-5; cdr3_nt: TGTGCCATCAGTCTCGGGGGGGACCAAGAGACCCAGTACTTC; cdr3_aa: CAISLGGDQETQYF
clone_size: once; v_call: TRBV7-9; d_call: TRBD2; j_call: TRBJ2-7; cdr3_nt: TGTGCCAGCAGCTTTACGACTAGCGGGCGATCCTACGAGCAGTACTTC; cdr3_aa: CASSFTTSGRSYEQYF
clone_size: .; v_call: TRBV18; d_call: .; j_call: TRBJ1-2; cdr3_nt: TGTGCCAGCTCACCCTGGACAGCGGAAAACTATGGCTACACCTTC; cdr3_aa: CASSPWTAENYGYTF
clone_size: few; v_call: TRBV7-6; d_call: TRBD2; j_call: TRBJ2-1; cdr3_nt: TGTGCCAGCAGCTTAGGGACTAGCGGGAGTGAGCAGTTCTTC; cdr3_aa: CASSLGTSGSEQFF
clone_size: .; v_call: TRBV30; d_call: .; j_call: TRBJ1-2; cdr3_nt: TGTGCCTGCCTCCCCGGCTACACCTTC; cdr3_aa: CACLPGYTF
clone_size: .; v_call: TRBV5-1; d_call: .; j_call: TRBJ2-2; cdr3_nt: TGCGCCAGCAGCTTGGGCGTAGGGGTCACCGGGGAGCTGTTTTTT; cdr3_aa: CASSLGVGVTGELFF
clone_size: .; v_call: TRBV29-1; d_call: TRBD1; j_call: TRBJ2-1; cdr3_nt: TGCAGCGCCCGTATCGGGGACAGCACGTTCTTC; cdr3_aa: CSARIGDSTFF
clone_size: .; v_call: TRBV6-5; d_call: .; j_call: TRBJ1-3; cdr3_nt: TGTGCCAGCAGTTACACCCAGGGCTCTGGAAACACCATATATTTT; cdr3_aa: CASSYTQGSGNTIYF
clone_size: .; v_call: TRBV19; d_call: .; j_call: TRBJ1-1; cdr3_nt: TGTGCCAGTAGTCTGTTTCGTTTTCGAGGGCCCTACACTGAAGCTTTCTTT; cdr3_aa: CASSLFRFRGPYTEAFF
clone_size: .; v_call: TRBV20-1; d_call: .; j_call: TRBJ1-4; cdr3_nt: TGCAGTGCTAGACAGGGGGAAAAACTGTTTTTT; cdr3_aa: CSARQGEKLFF
clone_size: .; v_call: TRBV6-1; d_call: .; j_call: TRBJ2-1; cdr3_nt: TGTGCCAGCAGTGAAACCCCCCCGGGGAATGAGCAGTTCTTC; cdr3_aa: CASSETPPGNEQFF
clone_size: .; v_call: TRBV7-9; d_call: .; j_call: TRBJ1-2; cdr3_nt: TGTGCCAGCAGCTTACGGGGGGGCTACACCTTC; cdr3_aa: CASSLRGGYTF
clone_size: .; v_call: TRBV7-2; d_call: TRBD1; j_call: TRBJ2-7; cdr3_nt: TGTGCCAGCAGCACTCGGGACAGGGGGCCTCAGTACGAGCAGTACTTC; cdr3_aa: CASSTRDRGPQYEQYF
clone_size: .; v_call: TRBV6-5; d_call: TRBD2; j_call: TRBJ2-1; cdr3_nt: TGTGCCAGCAGTTACTCATGGACTGAGCGGGAAAATGAGCAGTTCTTC; cdr3_aa: CASSYSWTERENEQFF
clone_size: .; v_call: TRBV19; d_call: .; j_call: TRBJ1-5; cdr3_nt: TGTGCCAGTACCATGGGCAAATATAGCAATCAGCCCCAGCATTTT; cdr3_aa: CASTMGKYSNQPQHF
clone_size: .; v_call: TRBV5-1; d_call: .; j_call: TRBJ1-1; cdr3_nt: TGCGCCAGCAGCCTTCCCGGACAGCTGAACACTGAAGCTTTCTTT; cdr3_aa: CASSLPGQLNTEAFF
clone_size: few; v_call: TRBV7-2; d_call: TRBD2; j_call: TRBJ2-4; cdr3_nt: TGTGCCAGCAGCCGTACTAGCGGGGGGCCGAAAAACAGTCAGTACTTC; cdr3_aa: CASSRTSGGPKNSQYF
clone_size: .; v_call: TRBV27; d_call: TRBD1; j_call: TRBJ1-5; cdr3_nt: TGTGCCAGCAGTCCGGGACAGGGAAGCAATCAGCCCCAGCATTTT; cdr3_aa: CASSPGQGSNQPQHF
clone_size: .; v_call: TRBV2; d_call: .; j_call: TRBJ2-1; cdr3_nt: TGTGCCAGCAGGTCTCAGGGGTCCCTCTACAATGAGCAGTTCTTC; cdr3_aa: CASRSQGSLYNEQFF
clone_size: .; v_call: TRBV7-9; d_call: .; j_call: TRBJ2-5; cdr3_nt: TGTGCCAGCAGCTTCCAGCGGTACCAAGAGACCCAGTACTTC; cdr3_aa: CASSFQRYQETQYF
clone_size: few; v_call: TRBV6-5; d_call: TRBD1; j_call: TRBJ1-2; cdr3_nt: TGTGCCAGCAGTGAAGATGGGACAGCGCGTGGCTACACCTTC; cdr3_aa: CASSEDGTARGYTF
clone_size: .; v_call: TRBV4-1; d_call: TRBD1; j_call: TRBJ1-1; cdr3_nt: TGCGCCAGCAGCCTATTCACAGGGGGCGATAGTAATTTT; cdr3_aa: CASSLFTGGDSNF
clone_size: few; v_call: TRBV5-4; d_call: TRBD1; j_call: TRBJ2-2; cdr3_nt: TGTGCCAGCAGCCGGCGGGGTGGGGACAGGGTATTCTATGCCGGGGAGCTGTTTTTT; cdr3_aa: CASSRRGGDRVFYAGELFF
clone_size: .; v_call: TRBV7-2; d_call: TRBD1; j_call: TRBJ2-1; cdr3_nt: TGTGCCAGCAGCTCACTCACCCTTGACAGGGGGGGTGAGCAGTTCTTC; cdr3_aa: CASSSLTLDRGGEQFF
clone_size: .; v_call: TRBV9; d_call: .; j_call: TRBJ1-3; cdr3_nt: TGTGCCAGCAGCGTAGAGCTGGCGGCTTCTGGAAACACCATATATTTT; cdr3_aa: CASSVELAASGNTIYF
clone_size: .; v_call: TRBV6-1; d_call: TRBD1; j_call: TRBJ1-1; cdr3_nt: TGTGCCAGCAATACCCACAGGGGGCGGGGGACTGAAGCTTTCTTT; cdr3_aa: CASNTHRGRGTEAFF
clone_size: .; v_call: TRBV4-1; d_call: .; j_call: TRBJ2-1; cdr3_nt: TGCGCCAGCAGCCAAGACGGAGGGACTTTCAATGAGCAGTTCTTC; cdr3_aa: CASSQDGGTFNEQFF
clone_size: few; v_call: TRBV11-2; d_call: .; j_call: TRBJ1-5; cdr3_nt: TGTGCCAGCAGCTCGCAGGAATCCAATCAGCCCCAGCATTTT; cdr3_aa: CASSSQESNQPQHF
clone_size: .; v_call: TRBV27; d_call: .; j_call: TRBJ2-7; cdr3_nt: TGTGCCACCCCCCCCGGACAGCGGGGAGAGCAGTACTTC; cdr3_aa: CATPPGQRGEQYF
clone_size: once; v_call: TRBV18; d_call: .; j_call: TRBJ2-1; cdr3_nt: TGTGCCAGCTGCCCTGTGGAGAACAATGAGCAGTTCTTC; cdr3_aa: CASCPVENNEQFF
clone_size: .; v_call: TRBV27; d_call: TRBD2; j_call: TRBJ2-1; cdr3_nt: TGTGCCACCAACACCGGGACTAGCGGGTTCGATGAGCAGTTCTTC; cdr3_aa: CATNTGTSGFDEQFF
clone_size: .; v_call: TRBV19; d_call: .; j_call: TRBJ1-1; cdr3_nt: TGTGCCAGTAGTATACTTCTCGCGGGCACTGAAGCTTTCTTT; cdr3_aa: CASSILLAGTEAFF
clone_size: .; v_call: TRBV5-1; d_call: TRBD2; j_call: TRBJ2-7; cdr3_nt: TGCGCCAGCAGCTTGTTAGCGGGAGGCTCCTACGAGCAGTACTTC; cdr3_aa: CASSLLAGGSYEQYF
clone_size: .; v_call: TRBV25-1; d_call: TRBD1; j_call: TRBJ1-3; cdr3_nt: TGTGCCAGCAGTGAATTGGGGACAGGGGGAGGAAACACCATATATTTT; cdr3_aa: CASSELGTGGGNTIYF
clone_size: .; v_call: TRBV7-2; d_call: TRBD1; j_call: TRBJ2-7; cdr3_nt: TGTGCCAGCAGCCCGGACAGGGCCAACTTCTACGAGCAGTACTTC; cdr3_aa: CASSPDRANFYEQYF
clone_size: .; v_call: TRBV5-1; d_call: .; j_call: TRBJ1-2; cdr3_nt: TGCGCCAGCAGCTTGTTACAGGTGCTAGGGGATGGCTACACCTTC; cdr3_aa: CASSLLQVLGDGYTF
clone_size: .; v_call: TRBV6-1; d_call: .; j_call: TRBJ1-5; cdr3_nt: TGTGCCAGCAGCTATGAGGGATTTGGCAATCAGCCCCAGCATTTT; cdr3_aa: CASSYEGFGNQPQHF